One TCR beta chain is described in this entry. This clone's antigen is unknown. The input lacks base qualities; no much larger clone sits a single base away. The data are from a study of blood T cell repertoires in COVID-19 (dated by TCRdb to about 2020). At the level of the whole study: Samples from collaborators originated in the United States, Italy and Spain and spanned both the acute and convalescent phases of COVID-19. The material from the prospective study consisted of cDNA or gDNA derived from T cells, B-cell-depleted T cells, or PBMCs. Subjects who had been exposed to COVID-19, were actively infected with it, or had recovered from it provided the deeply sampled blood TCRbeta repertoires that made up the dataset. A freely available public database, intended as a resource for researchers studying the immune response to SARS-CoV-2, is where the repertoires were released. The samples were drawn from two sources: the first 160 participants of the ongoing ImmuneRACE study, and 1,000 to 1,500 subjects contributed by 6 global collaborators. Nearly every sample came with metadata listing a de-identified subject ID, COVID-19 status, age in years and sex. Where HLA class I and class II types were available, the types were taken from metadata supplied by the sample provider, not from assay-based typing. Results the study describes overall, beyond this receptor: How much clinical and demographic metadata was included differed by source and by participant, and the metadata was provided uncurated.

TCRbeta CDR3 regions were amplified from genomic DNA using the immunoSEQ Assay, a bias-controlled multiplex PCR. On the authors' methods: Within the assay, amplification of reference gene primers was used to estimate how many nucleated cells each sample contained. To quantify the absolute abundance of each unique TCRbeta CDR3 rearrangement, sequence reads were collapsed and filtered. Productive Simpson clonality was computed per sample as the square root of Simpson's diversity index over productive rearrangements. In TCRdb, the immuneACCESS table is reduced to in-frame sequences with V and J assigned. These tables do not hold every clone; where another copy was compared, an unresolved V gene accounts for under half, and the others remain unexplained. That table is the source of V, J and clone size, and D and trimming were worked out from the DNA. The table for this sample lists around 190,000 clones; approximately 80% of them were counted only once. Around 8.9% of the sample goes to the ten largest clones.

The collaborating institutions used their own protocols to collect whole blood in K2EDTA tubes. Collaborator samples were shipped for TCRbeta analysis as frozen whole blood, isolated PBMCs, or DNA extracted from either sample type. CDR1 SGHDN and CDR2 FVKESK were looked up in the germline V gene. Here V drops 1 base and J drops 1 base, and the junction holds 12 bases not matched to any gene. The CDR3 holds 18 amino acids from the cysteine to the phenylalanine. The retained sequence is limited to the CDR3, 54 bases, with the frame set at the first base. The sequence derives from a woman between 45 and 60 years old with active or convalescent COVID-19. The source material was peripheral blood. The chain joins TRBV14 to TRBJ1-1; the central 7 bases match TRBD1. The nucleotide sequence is TGTGCCAGCAGCCAAGGTAGAAGGCAGGGGGTGCGGAACACTGAAGCTTTCTTT. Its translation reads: CASSQGRRQGVRNTEAFF.